This TCR beta chain was sequenced during a study of T cells in Graves' hyperthyroidism and ophthalmopathy. Study conclusions and caveats: The model anticipated ophthalmopathy a median about 7 months pre-onset. Most expanded thyroid clonotypes above 0.001 recurred in blood.

What was amplified from RNA transcripts were TCR beta CDR3 regions. Initially, a first-round RT-PCR of the TCR CDR3 employed the HTBI primer set. TCRdb called the multiplex PCR reads again in MiXCR, with one record for every CDR3 protein. The repertoire consists of over 200,000 distinct CDR3 sequences, with about 15% occurring once and the leading ten covering about an eighth. In its sample, this clonotype was seen many times. Its antigen is unidentified. First hyperthyroidism diagnosis is when the blood sample was obtained, before any ophthalmopathy symptoms. This CDR3 region has 17 residues. The germline gives CDR1 SGHRS, CDR2 YFSETQ. The ends lost 6 bases at V and 2 bases at J; junction bases unmatched: 10.

The J gene is TRBJ2-6, the V gene TRBV5-1; 8 bases match TRBD2. This TCR was sampled from a woman aged 40 to 49 with Graves' hyperthyroidism that later progressed to Graves' ophthalmopathy. The source material was blood. Here the CDR3 DNA reads TGCGCCAGCAATCTCGGGAGGGCCTTTCCTGGGGCCAACGTCCTGACTTTC. Its translation is CASNLGRAFPGANVLTF. Full variable domain (rest looked up from reference TRBV5-1 and TRBJ2-6): KAGVTQTPRYLIKTRGQQVTLSCSPISGHRSVSWYQQTPGQGLQFLFEYFSETQRNKGNFPGRFSGRQFSNSRSEMNVSTLELGDSALYLCASNLGRAFPGANVLTFGAGSRLTVL.